Sequencing of this TCR beta chain was carried out in a study of naive and memory T cell subsets. This clonotype was observed a handful of times. Its specificity is not known. The V end was cut by 0 bases, the J end by 5 bases, with 10 bases between. The germline V gene has CDR1 LGHNA and CDR2 YSLEER. The CDR3 totals 15 residues. Cells stained for CD3, CD4, CD8, CD45RA and CD27 were sorted into four subsets. The study's findings and limits: Over 90% of naive TCR sequences appeared only once, unlike memory subsets.

The beta constant-region primer was an equimolar mix of two oligonucleotides covering TRBC1 and TRBC2. TCRdb recomputed calls from the UMI-ligation and nested PCR reads with MiXCR, one row per CDR3 protein. The sample consists of approximately 85,000 distinct CDR3 sequences, around 7% of them appearing once. The sequencing input was central memory CD4+ T cells from blood. The sequence was collected from a human donor in good health. V usage is TRBV4-3 and J usage is TRBJ1-4, with D perhaps TRBD1 (5 bases). The DNA for the CDR3 is TGCGCCAGCAGCCAAGAGGGGCTCCCGAATGAAAAACTGTTTTTT. This sequence encodes CASSQEGLPNEKLFF.